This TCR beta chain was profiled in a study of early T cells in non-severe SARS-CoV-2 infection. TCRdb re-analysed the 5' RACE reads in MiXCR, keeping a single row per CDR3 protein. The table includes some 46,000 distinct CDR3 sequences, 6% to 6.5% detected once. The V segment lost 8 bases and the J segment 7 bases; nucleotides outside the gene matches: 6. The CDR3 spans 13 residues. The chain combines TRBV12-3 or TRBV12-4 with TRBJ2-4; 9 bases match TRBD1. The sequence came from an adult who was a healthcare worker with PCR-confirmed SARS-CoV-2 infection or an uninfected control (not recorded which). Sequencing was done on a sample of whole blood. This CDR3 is CASSGTGLNIQYF. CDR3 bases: TGTGCCAGCTCGGGGACAGGGTTGAACATTCAGTACTTC.